Listed here is a single T cell receptor beta chain. Measured with immunoSEQ multiplex PCR; TCRdb has only the in-frame clones, and not every one. Altogether tens of thousands of clones are present, 89% being singletons, with the ten largest covering around 5.1%. This sample is part of a study of control samples from healthy donors and cancer patients. The CDR3 contains 15 residues. The V and J ends lost 3 bases and 4 bases, in that order; junction bases with no gene match: 3. The germline CDR1 and CDR2 sequences are SGHNT and YYREEE (reference sequence). The sequencing input was blood. J is TRBJ2-1 and V is TRBV5-4; 11 nucleotides line up with TRBD1. The source of this sequence is a man aged 50 or older in good health. The DNA for the CDR3 is TGTGCCAGCAGCTCCGGACAGGGGGCATACAATGAGCAGTTCTTC. This codes for CASSSGQGAYNEQFF.